These 8 T cell receptor beta chains share one sample of origin, sequenced in a study of shared clonotypes between healthy human individuals. Repertoires were generated with immunoSEQ multiplex PCR, while TCRdb's copy carries only in-frame clones and drops some. This sample yields roughly 320,000 clones, of which around 87% are seen a single time; about 17% belongs to the top ten. Material for sequencing was memory CD8+ T cells sorted from blood. Subset here: CD45RO+ cells pooled with CCR7-negative TemRA cells. Receptors were obtained from a young man in good health.

V is TRBV4-1 and J is TRBJ1-4; 7 nucleotides match TRBD1. The CDR3 runs to 14 residues. Losses at the gene ends were 5 bases for V and 7 bases for J; bases not matched to a gene: 7. Germline V gives CDR1 MGHRA, CDR2 YSYEKL. The CDR3 protein is CASSYTGEGEKLFF. The CDR3 DNA reads TGCGCCAGCAGCTACACAGGGGAGGGTGAAAAACTGTTTTTT.

The V call is TRBV5-6, the J call TRBJ1-1; D gene unclear. CDR1 and CDR2 (germline): SGHDT, YYEEEE. V was cut by 10 bases and J by 0 bases, with 10 bases left in between. The CDR3 runs to 12 residues. The CDR3 protein is CAAGTLNTEAFF. CDR3 coding DNA: TGTGCCGCGGGAACTCTGAACACTGAAGCTTTCTTT.

The chain employs TRBV6-6 and TRBJ1-2; 10 bases agree with TRBD1. V lost 5 bases, J lost 3 bases, and 3 bases stayed unmatched. Germline V gene data show CDR1 as MNHNY and CDR2 as SVGAGI (reference sequence). The CDR3 covers 14 residues. CDR3 DNA sequence: TGTGCCAGCAGTGCGACAGGGGGCGACTATGGCTACACCTTC. Translation gives CASSATGGDYGYTF.

J is TRBJ2-7 and V is TRBV6-4, with D possibly matching TRBD2 (6 bases). Germline CDR1 MRHNA, CDR2 SNTAGT. This CDR3 has 14 residues. V shed 10 bases and J shed 3 bases, with 19 bases lying between them. The CDR3 DNA sequence: TGTGCCAACTCAAGGAGGGGTCAGGGCTACGAGCAGTACTTC. Translated, it gives CANSRRGQGYEQYF.

The V call is TRBV27, the J call TRBJ1-1; no reliable D call. The CDR3 has 14 residues. The germline CDR1 and CDR2 sequences are MNHEY and SMNVEV (reference sequence). Trimming took off 6 bases at V and 1 base at J, with 12 bases between the two ends. The CDR3 loop reads CASSHTRSNTEAFF. CDR3 bases: TGTGCCAGCAGCCACACTAGATCGAACACTGAAGCTTTCTTT.

The rearrangement uses TRBV9 and TRBJ2-7; 11 bases are a match to TRBD2. With V trimmed by 4 bases and J by 6 bases, 3 bases remained unmatched. CDR3 length equals 13 residues. CDR1 and CDR2 from the germline V gene are SGDLS and YYNGEE. This CDR3 reads CASSFGTSGEQYF. The CDR3 DNA is TGTGCCAGCAGCTTCGGGACTAGCGGCGAGCAGTACTTC.

The chain couples TRBV7-8 to TRBJ1-1, with D possibly matching TRBD1 (6 bases). V dropped 1 base and J dropped 3 bases, with 9 bases sitting between them. Looked up from germline, CDR1 is SGHVS and CDR2 is FQNEAQ. CDR3 length: 14 residues. CDR3 sequence: CASSLGYRDTEAFF. The CDR3 nucleotides read TGTGCCAGCAGCTTAGGTTACAGGGACACTGAAGCTTTCTTT.

This chain joins TRBV5-1 and TRBJ1-2; unclear D gene. V was shortened by 4 bases and J by 5 bases, with 9 bases between the two germline ends. Germline loops: CDR1 SGHRS, CDR2 YFSETQ. This CDR3 region has 12 residues. The CDR3 loop reads CASSLGLYGYTF. In nucleotides, the CDR3 is TGCGCCAGCAGCCTGGGTTTATATGGCTACACCTTC.